One and the same sample provided the 6 T cell receptor beta chains below, sequenced in a study of metastatic and nonmetastatic thyroid tumors. Until they underwent thyroid surgery, no patient had received any treatment. TCRdb re-called the PCR reads via MiXCR. This sample has roughly 36,000 clones; 10% to 13% occur once, and the top ten carry about a sixth. The sample taken for sequencing was blood. The receptor source for this set is a female donor with papillary thyroid cancer or a benign thyroid nodule (not recorded which). Some clones in this sample may be carry-over from other donors' samples.

As regards this clone: The conserved closing phenylalanine or tryptophan is absent in this CDR3, likely reflecting a read error. The DNA is omitted, as the CDR3 cannot be located on it reliably, and the CDR3 follows TCRdb's listing. This chain joins TRBV19 and TRBJ1-2. The CDR3 length equals 12 residues, ends included. Looked up from germline, CDR1 is LNHDA and CDR2 is SQIVND (reference sequence). The CDR3 region is CASIGGFYGYTS.

This clone was counted a few times. The CDR3 here is CSAIGAGNSYEQYF. The CDR3 DNA follows: TGCAGTGCTATCGGAGCGGGGAACTCCTACGAGCAGTACTTC. The chain recombines TRBV20-1 with TRBJ2-7; 7 nucleotides line up with TRBD2. V lost 4 bases to trimming and J lost 0 bases; unmatched junction nucleotides: 6. The V gene's germline CDR1 is DFQATT and CDR2 SNEGSKA (reference sequence). The CDR3 is 14 amino acids.

This clone was observed many times. The V gene is TRBV7-6, the J gene TRBJ2-5; TRBD1 is a possible D gene (6 bases). CDR1 and CDR2 (germline): SGHVS, FNYEAQ. Trimming took off 5 bases at V and 1 base at J, with 14 bases between the two ends. The CDR3 runs 15 residues. CDR3 sequence: CASSAEADSQETQYF. The DNA of the CDR3 is TGTGCCAGCAGCGCCGAAGCGGACAGCCAAGAGACCCAGTACTTC.

This clone was observed many times. This sequence joins TRBV7-2 and TRBJ2-1; the D gene is possibly TRBD2 (6 bases). Looked up from germline, CDR1 is SGHTA and CDR2 is FQGNSA. The CDR3 contains 15 residues. V lost 0 bases, J lost 3 bases, and 9 bases lay in between. The CDR3 region has the DNA TGTGCCAGCAGCTTAGCGGGAGGTTTCTACAATGAGCAGTTCTTC. Protein product: CASSLAGGFYNEQFF.

This clone was found many times. The chain uses TRBV10-1 and TRBJ2-1; D gene unclear. Deletions cut 3 bases from V and 7 bases from J, with 7 bases between. This CDR3 is built from 12 residues. The germline gives CDR1 WNHNN, CDR2 SYGVQD (reference sequence). This CDR3 reads CASSEVRNEQFF. The CDR3 DNA is TGCGCCAGCAGTGAAGTGAGGAATGAGCAGTTCTTC.

This chain uses TRBV11-2 with TRBJ2-3, with D perhaps matching TRBD1 (6 bases). Germline CDR1 reads SGHAT; CDR2 reads FQNNGV. V lost 4 bases and J 5 bases, leaving 25 bases between the germline ends. The CDR3 covers 18 residues. CDR3 protein: CASSWSFQGLGSEDTQYF. The CDR3, as DNA: TGTGCCAGCAGCTGGTCCTTCCAGGGGCTTGGTTCTGAAGATACGCAGTATTTT. Complete variable domain (other parts from reference TRBV11-2 and TRBJ2-3): EAGVAQSPRYKIIEKRQSVAFWCNPISGHATLYWYQQILGQGPKLLIQFQNNGVVDDSQLPKDRFSAERLKGVDSTLKIQPAKLEDSAVYLCASSWSFQGLGSEDTQYFGPGTRLTVL.